This T cell receptor (beta chain) was observed in a study of OX40 agonist ivuxolimab in advanced cancers. Across the study: Hepatocellular carcinoma, melanoma, renal cell or head and neck cancer affected the dose-escalation patients.

Systemic immunosuppression or autoimmune disease history was grounds to exclude patients. Assay used: immunoSEQ multiplex PCR; TCRdb lists only in-frame clones, some missing. This table has almost 80,000 clones, 87% appearing once. Germline V gene lookup returns CDR1 MNHEY and CDR2 SVGAGI. The CDR3 has 14 residues. Trimming took 0 bases from V and 4 from J, leaving 10 bases between them. The source was CD4+ or CD8+ T cells sorted from blood, collected in a trial of the OX40 agonist ivuxolimab. The clonotype was recovered from an adult with an advanced solid tumor such as melanoma, head and neck, liver or kidney cancer. The genes are TRBV6-5 and TRBJ2-7; D gene unclear. For the CDR3, the DNA is TGTGCCAGCAGTTACTCTTTTGGCAGGTACGAGCAGTACTTC. It encodes CASSYSFGRYEQYF.